The T cell receptor (beta chain) described here comes from a study of T cell responses to AZD1222 COVID-19 vaccine. Overall study findings and caveats: It should be noted that donors were predominantly white British and more often female, and clonal diversity was possibly underestimated.

The CDR3 covers 15 residues. The germline V and J ends were trimmed by 1 base and 4 bases, with 13 bases remaining between them. Germline V gene lookup returns CDR1 MNHNS and CDR2 SASEGT. On this clone itself: Its antigen is still unknown.

Repertoires were generated with immunoSEQ multiplex PCR, while TCRdb's copy carries only in-frame clones and drops some. The sample holds 90,000 to 120,000 clones, 75% to 95% seen once. Source: peripheral blood, taken 28 days after the second AZD1222 dose. The rearrangement joins TRBV6-1 to TRBJ2-5; tentatively, D is TRBD2 (7 bases). This receptor was obtained from an adult who received the AZD1222 COVID-19 vaccine. DNA for the CDR3: TGTGCCAGCAGTGAAGACGTGGGGGGGCCAGAGACCCAGTACTTC. Encoded protein: CASSEDVGGPETQYF.